These T cell receptor beta chains were read from a single sample in a study of T cell responses to AZD1222 COVID-19 vaccine. TCRdb's table, derived via immunoSEQ multiplex PCR, lists solely in-frame clones and lacks some. Counted here are about 94,000 clones, 88% occurring once; the ten biggest clones make up roughly 14%. Sequenced here: peripheral blood, sampled on day 0 of AZD1222 vaccination. All receptors come from an adult in good health. The CDR3 runs from the conserved cysteine through the conserved F or W. A D gene is named only where the DNA matches it firmly. Rows may omit the clone size; those that give it use once, few, many or a size class.

CASSEQGLTNEKLFF	TGTGCCAGCAGCGAACAGGGCCTCACTAATGAAAAACTGTTTTTT	TRBV14	-	once	TRBJ1-4
CASSMRGGGGDIQYF	TGTGCCAGTAGTATGAGAGGAGGGGGCGGGGACATTCAGTACTTC	TRBV19	-	once	TRBJ2-4
CASSQDGTSNYGYTF	TGCGCCAGCAGCCAAGATGGTACCTCTAACTATGGCTACACCTTC	TRBV4-1	-	-	TRBJ1-2
CASSAQQGGETQYF	TGTGCCAGCAGCGCCCAACAGGGTGGCGAGACCCAGTACTTC	TRBV9	-	-	TRBJ2-5
CASSLDIGDGLRDTEAFF	TGTGCCAGCAGCTTGGATATCGGGGACGGGTTGAGGGACACTGAAGCTTTCTTT	TRBV5-6	-	once	TRBJ1-1
CASSIDRSLGYEQYF	TGTGCCAGCTCAATCGACAGATCTCTGGGCTACGAGCAGTACTTC	TRBV18	-	-	TRBJ2-7
CASSLKRGIGNQPQHF	TGTGCCAGCAGCTTAAAAAGGGGGATCGGCAATCAGCCCCAGCATTTT	TRBV7-2	-	-	TRBJ1-5
CASSYSSGRSYEQYF	TGTGCCAGCAGTTACTCGAGCGGGAGGTCCTACGAGCAGTACTTC	TRBV6-5	TRBD2	-	TRBJ2-7
CASSPLTGMRLGTEAFF	TGTGCCAGCAGTCCTTTGACAGGGATGCGGTTGGGCACTGAAGCTTTCTTT	TRBV27	TRBD1	-	TRBJ1-1
CAWSRVSYEQYF	TGTGCCTGGAGCAGGGTCTCCTACGAGCAGTACTTC	TRBV30	-	-	TRBJ2-7
CASSVGFSRQVFYEQYF	TGTGCCAGCAGCGTAGGGTTTTCAAGACAGGTTTTTTACGAGCAGTACTTC	TRBV9	-	once	TRBJ2-7
CASSPPRGTVLSTDTQYF	TGTGCCAGCTCACCACCCCGAGGGACGGTCCTTAGCACAGATACGCAGTATTTT	TRBV18	-	-	TRBJ2-3
CASSPRDRVSEAFF	TGTGCCAGCAGCCCCCGTGACAGGGTTTCAGAAGCTTTCTTT	TRBV9	TRBD1	-	TRBJ1-1
CASSLGQPTYGYTF	TGCGCCAGCAGCTTGGGACAGCCAACCTATGGCTACACCTTC	TRBV5-1	-	-	TRBJ1-2
CAWNQDLTMDEKLFF	TGTGCCTGGAATCAGGACCTGACAATGGATGAAAAACTGTTTTTT	TRBV30	-	-	TRBJ1-4
CASSLAGGFTDTQYF	TGCGCCAGCAGCTTAGCGGGGGGCTTCACAGATACGCAGTATTTT	TRBV5-1	TRBD2	-	TRBJ2-3
CASSAEWTGHYGYTF	TGTGCCAGCAGCGCGGAATGGACAGGACACTATGGCTACACCTTC	TRBV7-2	TRBD1	-	TRBJ1-2
CASSRAVGALTEAFF	TGTGCCAGCAGTCGTGCAGTGGGGGCGTTGACTGAAGCTTTCTTT	TRBV6-5	-	-	TRBJ1-1
CASSYSRARDTEAFF	TGTGCCAGCAGTTACTCGAGAGCCAGGGACACTGAAGCTTTCTTT	TRBV6-2/TRBV6-3	-	-	TRBJ1-1
CAWSVRSVRGYTF	TGTGCCTGGAGTGTACGGTCGGTAAGAGGCTACACCTTC	TRBV30	-	-	TRBJ1-2
CASSPLQGAAFF	TGTGCCAGCAGTCCCCTACAGGGAGCAGCTTTCTTT	TRBV12-3/TRBV12-4	-	-	TRBJ1-1
CASSPPSHRDRGPYEQYF	TGTGCCAGCTCACCACCTTCACACCGGGACAGGGGCCCCTACGAGCAGTACTTC	TRBV18	TRBD1	-	TRBJ2-7
CASSIGDGGGRNEQFF	TGTGCCAGTAGTATCGGTGATGGCGGGGGGAGGAATGAGCAGTTCTTC	TRBV19	TRBD2	-	TRBJ2-1
CAWGRAYGYTF	TGTGCCTGGGGGCGGGCCTATGGCTACACCTTC	TRBV30	-	-	TRBJ1-2
CASSPLRGAVGNTIYF	TGTGCCAGCAGTCCCTTAAGGGGGGCAGTCGGAAACACCATATATTTT	TRBV28	-	-	TRBJ1-3
CAWSPQGVGQPQHF	TGTGCCTGGAGTCCTCAGGGGGTCGGTCAGCCCCAGCATTTT	TRBV30	TRBD1	-	TRBJ1-5
CSAGQLARYGYTF	TGCAGCGCCGGACAGCTTGCCCGTTATGGCTACACCTTC	TRBV29-1	-	-	TRBJ1-2
CASSELSGAGDTQYF	TGTGCCAGCAGTGAATTGTCGGGGGCGGGAGATACGCAGTATTTT	TRBV25-1	-	-	TRBJ2-3
CASSRAGLDGYTF	TGCGCCAGCAGCAGAGCAGGACTGGATGGCTACACCTTC	TRBV5-1	-	once	TRBJ1-2
CASTDIPIPNQPQHF	TGTGCCAGTACCGACATCCCCATACCCAATCAGCCCCAGCATTTT	TRBV19	-	few	TRBJ1-5
CASSPTGTGVGEQYF	TGTGCTAGCAGCCCCACCGGGACAGGGGTGGGCGAGCAGTACTTC	TRBV7-7	TRBD1	-	TRBJ2-7
CASSLLTGQRAEAFF	TGTGCCAGCAGCTTACTGACAGGCCAACGGGCTGAAGCTTTCTTT	TRBV7-6	-	-	TRBJ1-1
CASSLKNQETQYF	TGCGCCAGCAGCTTAAAAAACCAAGAGACCCAGTACTTC	TRBV5-1	-	-	TRBJ2-5
CAYTGDSYGYTF	TGTGCCTACACGGGGGATAGCTATGGCTACACCTTC	TRBV30	-	-	TRBJ1-2
CASSLGDRPDEQYF	TGTGCCAGCAGTTTAGGGGACCGCCCCGACGAGCAGTACTTC	TRBV27	-	-	TRBJ2-7
CASSLLPGKNTEAFF	TGTGCCAGCAGCTTATTGCCGGGGAAGAACACTGAAGCTTTCTTT	TRBV7-3	-	-	TRBJ1-1
CASSLFGALGTGELFF	TGTGCCAGCAGCTTATTCGGGGCCCTTGGCACCGGGGAGCTGTTTTTT	TRBV7-3	-	-	TRBJ2-2
CASSDLRTDGYTF	TGTGCCAGCAGTGATCTTAGGACAGATGGCTACACCTTC	TRBV6-1	-	-	TRBJ1-2
CASSLDAVRIHF	TGTGCCAGCAGCTTAGACGCCGTAAGAATCCACTTT	TRBV7-9	-	few	TRBJ1-6
CASSYSIGGSTEAFF	TGTGCCAGCAGTTACTCGATCGGGGGATCCACTGAAGCTTTCTTT	TRBV6-5	-	-	TRBJ1-1
CASKPTSGGAYEQYF	TGTGCCAGCAAACCGACTAGCGGGGGGGCTTACGAGCAGTACTTC	TRBV2	TRBD2	-	TRBJ2-7
CASSYSPTGYNSPLHF	TGTGCCAGCAGTTACTCCCCTACAGGTTATAATTCACCCCTCCACTTT	TRBV6-5	-	-	TRBJ1-6
CASNGDRSNQPQHF	TGTGCCAGCAATGGGGACAGGAGTAATCAGCCCCAGCATTTT	TRBV28	TRBD1	once	TRBJ1-5
CAWSRQGRNSPLHF	TGTGCCTGGAGTAGACAGGGGCGTAATTCACCCCTCCACTTT	TRBV30	TRBD1	-	TRBJ1-6
CASSPGQGPISYTGELFF	TGTGCCAGCAGCCCCGGACAGGGTCCGATCTCGTACACCGGGGAGCTGTTTTTT	TRBV14	TRBD1	-	TRBJ2-2
CASSDPPGTSGGEETQYF	TGTGCCAGCAGTGACCCCCCCGGGACTAGCGGGGGCGAGGAGACCCAGTACTTC	TRBV6-4	TRBD2	-	TRBJ2-5
CASSPRDRAYGYTF	TGTGCCAGCAGCCCCAGGGACAGGGCCTATGGCTACACCTTC	TRBV7-2	TRBD1	-	TRBJ1-2
CASSLVGGDRGTDTQYF	TGTGCCAGCAGCTTAGTTGGGGGGGACAGGGGCACAGATACGCAGTATTTT	TRBV11-3	TRBD1	-	TRBJ2-3
CAISVEGGTEAFF	TGTGCCATCAGTGTGGAGGGTGGCACTGAAGCTTTCTTT	TRBV10-3	-	-	TRBJ1-1
CASSIARQGATEAFF	TGTGCCAGTAGTATAGCCCGACAGGGGGCTACTGAAGCTTTCTTT	TRBV19	TRBD1	-	TRBJ1-1
CSVEFGGAPYEQYF	TGCAGCGTTGAATTCGGGGGGGCCCCGTACGAGCAGTACTTC	TRBV29-1	TRBD2	-	TRBJ2-7
CSVGLAGFTDTQYF	TGCAGCGTTGGACTAGCGGGGTTCACAGATACGCAGTATTTT	TRBV29-1	TRBD2	-	TRBJ2-3
CAWSRGEGPSGAETQYF	TGTGCCTGGAGTAGGGGGGAGGGGCCTAGCGGGGCCGAGACCCAGTACTTC	TRBV30	TRBD2	-	TRBJ2-5
CASSLGGNTIYF	TGTGCCAGCAGCTTAGGGGGTAACACCATATATTTT	TRBV11-2	-	-	TRBJ1-3
CASSPGQGYGYTF	TGTGCCAGCAGCCCAGGACAGGGGTATGGCTACACCTTC	TRBV7-3	TRBD1	-	TRBJ1-2
CSASSQGKGNTIYF	TGCAGTGCTAGTTCCCAGGGGAAAGGAAACACCATATATTTT	TRBV20-1	-	-	TRBJ1-3
CASSLNAGSGYTF	TGTGCCAGCAGCTTAAACGCAGGGAGCGGCTACACCTTC	TRBV9	-	few	TRBJ1-2
CASSLSSGVTDTQYF	TGTGCCAGCAGTTTATCTAGCGGGGTCACAGATACGCAGTATTTT	TRBV27	TRBD2	-	TRBJ2-3
CASSSGGTQYF	TGTGCTAGCAGCTCTGGGGGGACCCAGTACTTC	TRBV7-7	-	-	TRBJ2-5
CASSPGTNTYEQYF	TGTGCCAGCAGCCCCGGGACAAACACCTACGAGCAGTACTTC	TRBV5-4	-	few	TRBJ2-7